This T cell receptor (beta chain) was obtained from a study of OX40 agonist ivuxolimab in advanced cancers. As for the study in general: Ivuxolimab, an antibody that agonizes OX40 (CD134), was administered to the patients.

Study observations and caveats: Dose levels from 0.1 to 3.0 mg/kg saw CD4+ and CD8+ blood T cells expand clonally by week 6. Antigen targets of the expanded peripheral T cells went undetermined. CD4+ T cells averaged fewer expanded clones than CD8+ T cells.

Germline V lookup: CDR1 KGHSH, CDR2 LQKENI. The CDR3 has 14 amino acids. Trimming took off 0 bases at V and 2 bases at J, with 6 bases between the two ends. Sequencing used immunoSEQ multiplex PCR; TCRdb keeps in-frame clones, though not all of them. The table has nearly 60,000 clones, over 70% seen once. As for this clone: The antigen is not known.

The clonotype originates from an adult with an advanced solid tumor such as melanoma, head and neck, liver or kidney cancer. This chain connects TRBV18 to TRBJ2-3; no clear D. The sequenced sample was CD4+ or CD8+ T cells sorted from blood, obtained in a trial of the OX40 agonist ivuxolimab. The CDR3 bases are TGTGCCAGCTCACCACCTCAGACCACAGATACGCAGTATTTT. Its translation: CASSPPQTTDTQYF.